This T cell receptor (beta chain) was observed in a study of cytomegalovirus exposure and HLA in healthy donors. Study background: The 120 validation repertoires used the same platform as the 600 to 750 first-cohort repertoires (as reported by a later analysis).

Regarding this clone: Its antigen remains unknown.

Method: immunoSEQ multiplex PCR; TCRdb's copy keeps in-frame clones and lacks some. The table includes about 88,000 clones, approximately 84% detected once. Study-level findings and limits: 150 to 200 TCR beta chains were listed as cytomegalovirus-associated. Clusters of TCRs from the first cohort tended to co-occur in the roughly 120 validation repertoires (as a later analysis found). Rare TCR sequences dominated, though some public TCRs recurred in many donors.

This CDR3 is built from 15 residues. Trimming took off 7 bases at V and 5 bases at J, with 20 bases between the two ends. Germline V gene lookup returns CDR1 SNHLY and CDR2 FYNNEI. Sequences were obtained from PBMCs. The J gene is TRBJ2-5, the V gene TRBV2; D is possibly TRBD1 (6 bases). The origin of this receptor is a woman aged 18-35 years in good health and CMV-seropositive. The CDR3 reads CASTQHPQGMETQYF. In DNA form, the CDR3 reads TGTGCCAGCACCCAACATCCTCAGGGGATGGAGACCCAGTACTTC. Using reference TRBV2 and TRBJ2-5 for the parts outside the CDR3, the full variable domain is EPEVTQTPSHQVTQMGQEVILRCVPISNHLYFYWYRQILGQKVEFLVSFYNNEISEKSEIFDDQFSVERPDGSNFTLKIRSTKLEDSAMYFCASTQHPQGMETQYFGPGTRLLVL.